Presented here are 9 T cell receptor beta chains from one specimen sequenced in a study of T cell responses to AZD1222 COVID-19 vaccine (dated by TCRdb to the early 2020s). Libraries were prepared through the immunoSEQ multiplex PCR assay. This is the immuneACCESS table as TCRdb keeps it, with only in-frame sequences that have V and J called. A part of the clones is gone; compared with another copy, unresolved V genes explain less than half, and the rest is unexplained. The sample data list over 120,000 clones, and roughly 92% of these were observed just once. The leading ten clones occupy under 4.5% of the sample. Per the publication, the time point label means: baseline before first vaccination. Sample: peripheral blood, taken on day 0 of AZD1222 vaccination. All receptors derive from an adult in good health.

The chain carries TRBV10-3 and TRBJ1-6; D perhaps matches TRBD1 (5 bases). V lost 6 bases, J lost 7 bases, and 13 bases lay in between. Germline assignment: CDR1 ENHRY and CDR2 SYGVKD. The CDR3 is 14 residues long. The CDR3 region is CAISDSGYNSPLHF. The CDR3 DNA follows: TGTGCCATCAGCGACAGCGGATACAATTCACCCCTCCACTTT.

J is TRBJ2-1 and V is TRBV5-1; D assignment may be TRBD1 or TRBD2 (5 bases each). The CDR3 spans 13 residues. The V and J ends lost 3 bases and 7 bases respectively, with 11 bases between them. Germline CDR1 is SGHRS and CDR2 is YFSETQ. Here the CDR3 reads CASSWGPSNEQFF. CDR3 nucleotides: TGCGCCAGCAGCTGGGGACCGTCAAATGAGCAGTTCTTC. Variable domain in full (rest from reference TRBV5-1 and TRBJ2-1): KAGVTQTPRYLIKTRGQQVTLSCSPISGHRSVSWYQQTPGQGLQFLFEYFSETQRNKGNFPGRFSGRQFSNSRSEMNVSTLELGDSALYLCASSWGPSNEQFFGPGTRLTVL.

The CDR3 spells CACAGQETQYF. CDR3 in DNA: TGTGCCTGTGCAGGCCAAGAGACCCAGTACTTC. The genes are TRBV28 and TRBJ2-5; D ambiguous. V was trimmed by 11 bases and J by 1 base, leaving 8 bases between them. This CDR3 spans 11 amino acids. Germline CDR1 and CDR2: MDHEN and SYDVKM.

The V call is TRBV14, the J call TRBJ1-6; possibly TRBD1 for D (6 bases). Trimming left V 4 bases short and J 10 bases short, with 17 bases between. The CDR3 has 15 residues. The V gene's germline CDR1 is SGHDN and CDR2 FVKESK. Here the CDR3 reads CASSLQGFWKSPLHF. The CDR3 DNA reads as TGTGCCAGCAGCCTTCAGGGGTTCTGGAAATCACCCCTCCACTTT.

The chain recombines TRBV19 with TRBJ2-1; 7 bases align to TRBD1. The CDR3 runs to 11 residues. Germline CDR1 is LNHDA and CDR2 is SQIVND (reference sequence). The V gene end was trimmed by 6 bases and the J gene end by 14 bases; junction bases not matched to a gene: 7. The CDR3 coding sequence is TGTGCCAGTAGCCGAACAGGGGTTGAGTTCTTC. This translates into CASSRTGVEFF. Full variable domain (missing parts from reference TRBV19 and TRBJ2-1): DGGITQSPKYLFRKEGQNVTLSCEQNLNHDAMYWYRQDPGQGLRLIYYSQIVNDFQKGDIAEGYSVSREKKESFPLTVTSAQKNPTAFYLCASSRTGVEFFGPGTRLTVL.

This clone was observed a few times. CDR3 coding DNA: TGTGCCAGCAGCGCCCAGACTAGTAAACCCTACGAGCAGTACTTC. This translates into CASSAQTSKPYEQYF. The chain couples TRBV7-7 to TRBJ2-7, with a tentative D call TRBD2 (6 bases). Trimming cost V 5 bases and J 2 bases, with 16 bases left between them. The CDR3 has 15 residues. Per the germline V gene, CDR1 is SSHAT and CDR2 is FNYEAQ (reference sequence).

Only a few counts were recorded for this clone. The J gene is TRBJ2-1, the V gene TRBV19, with 11 bases aligning to TRBD2. V lost 8 bases, J lost 0 bases, and 9 bases stayed unmatched. The CDR3 spans 17 residues. Germline V gives CDR1 LNHDA, CDR2 SQIVND (reference sequence). The CDR3 loop reads CASRTTSGIISYNEQFF. In nucleotides, the CDR3 is TGTGCCAGTCGGACGACTAGCGGGATAATCTCCTACAATGAGCAGTTCTTC. The variable domain in full, completed from reference TRBV19 and TRBJ2-1, reads DGGITQSPKYLFRKEGQNVTLSCEQNLNHDAMYWYRQDPGQGLRLIYYSQIVNDFQKGDIAEGYSVSREKKESFPLTVTSAQKNPTAFYLCASRTTSGIISYNEQFFGPGTRLTVL.

The rearrangement links TRBV6-4 to TRBJ1-6, with D unclear. V lost 8 bases to trimming and J lost 10 bases, with 9 bases between them. The germline gives CDR1 MRHNA, CDR2 SNTAGT. The CDR3 loop spans 11 amino acids. The CDR3 DNA reads TGTGCCAGCTGTGCCTTATCACCCCTCCACTTT. This encodes CASCALSPLHF.

The rearrangement links TRBV6-1 to TRBJ1-1; D gene uncertain. The CDR3 has 13 residues. Germline values: CDR1 MNHNS, CDR2 SASEGT. V lost 3 bases to trimming and J lost 1 base, with 6 bases between them. CDR3 loop: CASSERENTEAFF. In nucleotides, the CDR3 is TGTGCCAGCAGTGAGAGAGAGAACACTGAAGCTTTCTTT.